These 29 T cell receptor beta chains were sequenced from one sample in a study of blood T cell repertoires in COVID-19. The data were produced by immunoSEQ multiplex PCR, yet TCRdb's version contains in-frame clones alone and is incomplete. In the table there are roughly 200,000 clones, about four fifths of which are singletons. Material: peripheral blood. These receptors all stem from a woman aged 35 to 49 with COVID-19, enrolled during active disease.

The chain combines TRBV6-6 with TRBJ1-2; TRBD1 matches at 8 bases. Germline CDR1 is MNHNY and CDR2 is SVGAGI (reference sequence). The CDR3 runs to 13 residues. The V gene end was trimmed by 6 bases and the J gene end by 8 bases; junction bases not matched to a gene: 8. CDR3 protein: CASRRQGREGYTF. As DNA, the CDR3 is TGTGCCAGCAGAAGACAGGGGAGGGAGGGCTACACCTTC.

This clone was detected only once. A read error may be the cause here, since a much bigger clone is one base away. The chain couples TRBV18 to TRBJ1-1; 7 bases map to TRBD1. J was trimmed by 1 base and V by 8 bases; bases with no gene match: 1. Germline V lookup: CDR1 KGHSH, CDR2 LQKENI. The CDR3 consists of 12 residues. The CDR3 loop reads CASRDRNTEAFF. In DNA form, the CDR3 reads TGTGCCAGCAGGGACAGGAACACTGAAGCTTTCTTT.

The chain carries TRBV6-5 and TRBJ1-1; weak D call: TRBD1 (5 bases). The CDR3 length is 13 residues. Germline V gene sequence: CDR1 MNHEY, CDR2 SVGAGI. V was cut by 4 bases and J by 5 bases, with 11 bases left in between. This CDR3 is CASSWGRGTEAFF. The CDR3 coding sequence is TGTGCCAGCAGTTGGGGACGGGGGACTGAAGCTTTCTTT.

The chain couples TRBV9 to TRBJ1-1; D perhaps matches TRBD1 (5 bases). The germline V gene has CDR1 SGDLS and CDR2 YYNGEE. V was cut by 2 bases and J by 5 bases, with 7 bases left in between. The CDR3 totals 12 residues. Written as DNA, the CDR3 is TGTGCCAGCAGCGTCGGGGGGACTGAAGCTTTCTTT. Protein product: CASSVGGTEAFF. Full variable domain (missing parts from reference TRBV9 and TRBJ1-1): DSGVTQTPKHLITATGQRVTLRCSPRSGDLSVYWYQQSLDQGLQFLIQYYNGEERAKGNILERFSAQQFPDLHSELNLSSLELGDSALYFCASSVGGTEAFFGQGTRLTVV.

The chain is built from TRBV6-5 and TRBJ2-2; 10 nucleotides align to TRBD1. V lost 2 bases and J lost 7; bases outside the gene matches: 4. CDR3 length: 15 residues. CDR1 is MNHEY, CDR2 SVGAGI, per germline. This CDR3 reads CASSYGQGDGGELFF. CDR3 nucleotides: TGTGCCAGCAGTTACGGACAGGGGGATGGCGGGGAGCTGTTTTTT.

V gene TRBV18 combines with J gene TRBJ1-1, with TRBD1 matching over 11 bases. J lost 3 bases, V lost 4 bases, and 4 bases had no gene match. The CDR3 contains 15 residues. Germline CDR1 and CDR2: KGHSH and LQKENI. For the CDR3, the DNA is TGTGCCAGCTCACGGGGGACAGGGGGTGACACTGAAGCTTTCTTT. This gives the protein CASSRGTGGDTEAFF.

This clone was seen once. The chain uses TRBV19 and TRBJ2-7; D is perhaps TRBD2 (6 bases). The length of the CDR3 is 14 residues. Germline CDR1 LNHDA, CDR2 SQIVND (reference sequence). Trimming took off 4 bases at V and 4 bases at J, with 14 bases between the two ends. CDR3 in amino acids: CASSKGTWTYEQYF. CDR3 coding DNA: TGTGCCAGTAGTAAGGGGACTTGGACGTACGAGCAGTACTTC.

The chain joins TRBV9 to TRBJ2-1; 10 nucleotides match TRBD2. The CDR3 spans 15 residues. Trimming at V came to 3 bases and at J to 7 bases, leaving 7 bases not matched to a gene. Germline V gives CDR1 SGDLS, CDR2 YYNGEE. CDR3 sequence reads: CASSAASGRANEQFF. The CDR3, as DNA: TGTGCCAGCAGCGCTGCCAGCGGGAGGGCAAATGAGCAGTTCTTC.

The gene calls are TRBV28 and TRBJ2-7; D is uncertain. Between the trimmed V and J ends, which lost 6 bases and 3 bases, there was a span of 6 bases. Per the germline V gene, CDR1 is MDHEN and CDR2 is SYDVKM. The CDR3 extends over 11 amino acids. For the CDR3, the DNA is TGTGCCAGCAGGGGCAACTACGAGCAGTACTTC. It is translated as CASRGNYEQYF.

The chain joins TRBV2 to TRBJ1-3; 10 bases agree with TRBD1. Trimming at V came to 7 bases and at J to 8 bases, leaving 11 bases not matched to a gene. The germline V gene encodes CDR1 SNHLY and CDR2 FYNNEI. There are 15 residues in the CDR3. The CDR3 sequence: CASTLGQGSLDTIYF. The CDR3 bases are TGTGCCAGCACCCTGGGACAGGGGAGTTTGGACACCATATATTTT.

J is TRBJ2-1 and V is TRBV29-1; 10 nucleotides agree with TRBD1. Unmatched junction bases numbered 8, after V lost 4 bases and J lost 5 bases. This CDR3 contains 15 residues. Germline lookup yields CDR1 SQVTM and CDR2 ANQGSEA. The CDR3 sequence: CSVASGGQGNNEQFF. The CDR3 bases are TGCAGCGTTGCCTCTGGGGGACAGGGGAACAATGAGCAGTTCTTC.

This clone was detected once. The J gene is TRBJ2-1, the V gene TRBV11-3, with D unresolved. This CDR3 region has 14 residues. With 1 base removed from V and 3 bases from J, the gap between germline ends came to 7 bases. CDR1 is SGHNT, CDR2 YENEEA, per germline. The CDR3, as DNA: TGTGCCAGCAGCTTAGGAGGAGTCTACAATGAGCAGTTCTTC. Its protein is CASSLGGVYNEQFF.

CDR3 protein: CSVEGLAGDNEQFF. For the CDR3, the DNA is TGCAGCGTGGAGGGACTAGCGGGGGACAATGAGCAGTTCTTC. The V call is TRBV29-1, the J call TRBJ2-1; the match to TRBD2 covers 14 bases. This CDR3 spans 14 amino acids. Germline-derived CDR1 and CDR2 are SQVTM and ANQGSEA. The J segment lost 5 bases and the V segment lost 6 bases, leaving 3 bases of the junction unmatched.

This clone came up once. CDR3 in amino acids: CASSETSLTVPNTGELFF. Here the CDR3 DNA reads TGCGCCAGCAGTGAAACGAGTCTTACGGTCCCGAACACCGGGGAGCTGTTTTTT. The rearrangement links TRBV10-1 to TRBJ2-2; D ambiguous. With 3 bases removed from V and 0 bases from J, the gap between germline ends came to 17 bases. The CDR3 runs to 18 residues. The germline V gene encodes CDR1 WNHNN and CDR2 SYGVQD (reference sequence).

The chain couples TRBV3-1 (or the pseudogene TRBV3-2) to TRBJ2-3; 9 bases are shared with TRBD2. V was pared by 4 bases and J by 2 bases, with 7 bases of the junction left unmatched. Germline assignment: CDR1 LGHDT and CDR2 YNNKEL (reference sequence). The CDR3 sequence is 16 residues long. This chain's CDR3 is CASSPIAGVTTDTQYF. The CDR3 DNA is TGTGCCAGCAGCCCTATAGCGGGAGTTACCACAGATACGCAGTATTTT.

The chain has TRBV11-3 and TRBJ2-1, with D unresolved. Germline V gene sequence: CDR1 SGHNT, CDR2 YENEEA. V shed 1 base and J shed 9 bases, with 13 bases lying between them. The CDR3 is 14 residues long. In DNA, the CDR3 is TGTGCCAGCAGCTTAGGCCCAGTGGGCTCTGAGCAGTTCTTC. Encoded protein: CASSLGPVGSEQFF.

This chain links TRBV5-1 with TRBJ1-1; TRBD1 agrees at 8 bases. The germline gives CDR1 SGHRS, CDR2 YFSETQ. With V trimmed by 3 bases and J by 3 bases, 4 bases remained unmatched. CDR3 size: 14 residues. Here the CDR3 DNA reads TGCGCCAGCAGCTCAGGGGGCGCGGACACTGAAGCTTTCTTT. This gives the protein CASSSGGADTEAFF. The entire variable domain, with the rest obtained from reference TRBV5-1 and TRBJ1-1, is as follows: KAGVTQTPRYLIKTRGQQVTLSCSPISGHRSVSWYQQTPGQGLQFLFEYFSETQRNKGNFPGRFSGRQFSNSRSEMNVSTLELGDSALYLCASSSGGADTEAFFGQGTRLTVV.

V and J are TRBV9 and TRBJ2-5; possibly TRBD2 for D (6 bases). This CDR3 is 17 amino acids long. V was cut by 0 bases and J by 4 bases, with 19 bases left in between. Per germline, CDR1 SGDLS and CDR2 YYNGEE. CDR3 DNA sequence: TGTGCCAGCAGCGTAGGACCAGCGGGCAAACATTTAGAGACCCAGTACTTC. This codes for CASSVGPAGKHLETQYF.

The chain combines TRBV6-5 with TRBJ1-1; D might be TRBD1 (6 bases). Deletions cut 5 bases from V and 1 base from J, with 11 bases between. Germline V CDR1 and CDR2: MNHEY, SVGAGI. The CDR3 covers 14 residues. The DNA for the CDR3 is TGTGCCAGCAGTCATCAGGGACAGAACACTGAAGCTTTCTTT. This encodes CASSHQGQNTEAFF.

This chain uses TRBV28 with TRBJ2-7; D remains unclear. Germline CDR1 and CDR2: MDHEN and SYDVKM. V was clipped by 2 bases and J by 4 bases, with 15 bases between them. The CDR3 contains 15 residues. The CDR3 DNA sequence: TGTGCCAGCAGTTTAACCGACGGTTCGAGGTACGAGCAGTACTTC. It encodes CASSLTDGSRYEQYF.

The V gene is TRBV12-3 or TRBV12-4, the J gene TRBJ2-3, with TRBD1 matching 9 bases. The junction had 4 bases not matched to a gene; V was cut back by 11 bases and J by 1 base. This CDR3 spans 13 amino acids. For the CDR3, the DNA is TGTGCCGACAGGGACAGGGGCACAGATACGCAGTATTTT. Protein product: CADRDRGTDTQYF.

This clone showed up just a few times. V is TRBV2 and J is TRBJ1-6, with D maybe TRBD1 (5 bases). Germline CDR1 SNHLY, CDR2 FYNNEI. The V and J ends lost 6 bases and 4 bases respectively, with 16 bases between them. The length of the CDR3 is 16 residues. CDR3 residues: CASRFSRDSYNSPLHF. CDR3 nucleotides: TGTGCCAGCAGATTCTCGAGAGACAGTTATAATTCACCCCTCCACTTT.

The chain joins TRBV7-6 to TRBJ2-7; TRBD1 agrees at 7 bases. Trimming took 0 bases from V and 4 from J; bases not matched to a gene: 6. The CDR3 runs to 15 residues. Germline V gene lookup returns CDR1 SGHVS and CDR2 FNYEAQ. CDR3 in amino acids: CASSLARGGGYEQYF. In nucleotides, the CDR3 is TGTGCCAGCAGCTTAGCTAGAGGGGGCGGGTACGAGCAGTACTTC.

As concerns this clone: This sample includes further DNA sequences coding for the same CDR3. The chain employs TRBV3-1 (or the pseudogene TRBV3-2) and TRBJ1-2, with 7 nucleotides matching TRBD1. The V and J ends lost 1 base and 8 bases, in that order; junction bases with no gene match: 7. CDR1 and CDR2 from the germline V gene are LGHDT and YNNKEL (reference sequence). The CDR3 length is 14 residues. CDR3 residues: CASSQVGQGGGYTF. CDR3 bases: TGTGCCAGCAGCCAAGTTGGTCAGGGGGGAGGCTACACCTTC.

In this sample, this clone turned up a few times. This chain joins TRBV28 and TRBJ2-5; TRBD1 is a possible D gene (6 bases). With 0 bases removed from V and 3 bases from J, the gap between germline ends came to 17 bases. There are 17 residues in the CDR3. Germline CDR1 reads MDHEN; CDR2 reads SYDVKM. CDR3 protein: CASSLWVRTVGEETQYF. The CDR3 DNA follows: TGTGCCAGCAGTTTATGGGTAAGGACAGTTGGAGAAGAGACCCAGTACTTC.

This chain uses TRBV29-1 with TRBJ1-1; 7 bases fit TRBD1. CDR3 length equals 16 residues. Germline lookup yields CDR1 SQVTM and CDR2 ANQGSEA. The junction had 18 bases not matched to a gene; V was cut back by 3 bases and J by 8 bases. Here the CDR3 DNA reads TGCAGCGTTGAGAAACGACAGGGTGGCCAGTTGGGGGAAGCTTTCTTT. It encodes CSVEKRQGGQLGEAFF. The full variable domain, completed using reference TRBV29-1 and TRBJ1-1, is SAVISQKPSRDICQRGTSLTIQCQVDSQVTMMFWYRQQPGQSLTLIATANQGSEATYESGFVIDKFPISRPNLTFSTLTVSNMSPEDSSIYLCSVEKRQGGQLGEAFFGQGTRLTVV.

V is TRBV3-1 (or the pseudogene TRBV3-2) and J is TRBJ2-1; 7 bases are a match to TRBD2. The CDR3 extends over 15 amino acids. The germline V gene has CDR1 LGHDT and CDR2 YNNKEL (reference sequence). V dropped 2 bases and J dropped 0; count of bases not matched to a gene: 1. The CDR3 reads CASSQRGGSYNEQFF. Written as DNA, the CDR3 is TGTGCCAGCAGCCAACGCGGGGGCTCCTACAATGAGCAGTTCTTC.

The rearrangement joins TRBV2 to TRBJ1-4; D possibly corresponds to TRBD1 (5 bases). Trimming removed 0 bases from V and 6 bases from J, with 11 bases in between. The CDR3 is 15 amino acids. Per germline, CDR1 SNHLY and CDR2 FYNNEI. CDR3 nucleotides: TGTGCCAGCAGTGAAGCAGGGGCGCGGTATGAAAAACTGTTTTTT. It is translated as CASSEAGARYEKLFF.

The chain recombines TRBV28 with TRBJ1-2; 10 nucleotides align to TRBD1. V gave up 3 bases and J gave up 4 bases; unmatched junction bases: 8. Germline assignment: CDR1 MDHEN and CDR2 SYDVKM. The CDR3 spans 16 residues. This CDR3 reads CASSLVGTGVSYGYTF. The CDR3, as DNA: TGTGCCAGCAGTTTGGTTGGGACAGGGGTTTCCTATGGCTACACCTTC.